This passage covers 21 T cell receptor beta chains from one sample sequenced in a study of T-cell memory formation after mild COVID-19. One entry per CDR3 protein, called by TCRdb with MiXCR from the 5' RACE reads. The repertoire has some 180,000 distinct CDR3 sequences, roughly 18% of them found once; the top ten carry 3% to 4.5%. The sequenced sample was PBMCs or a T cell subset sorted from them (not recorded which). These receptor sequences come from a young man who had mild COVID-19 (a few samples of this study predate the infection). Cell type and time point are not known.

The table lists this clonotype with a few counts. The chain has TRBV2 and TRBJ1-6, with D unresolved. The germline V gene encodes CDR1 SNHLY and CDR2 FYNNEI. The CDR3 is 15 residues long. The V and J ends lost 3 bases and 0 bases respectively, with 6 bases between them. Here the CDR3 DNA reads TGTGCCAGCAGTGAGCAGAGCTCCTATAATTCACCCCTCCACTTT. Protein: CASSEQSSYNSPLHF.

In this sample, this clonotype turned up a few times. The chain combines TRBV29-1 with TRBJ1-1; D unclear. The germline V gene encodes CDR1 SQVTM and CDR2 ANQGSEA. The CDR3 is made up of 12 amino acids. Deletions cut 4 bases from V and 6 bases from J, with 12 bases between. The CDR3 here is CSVAPSRSEAFF. The CDR3 coding sequence is TGCAGCGTTGCACCCTCAAGGTCTGAAGCTTTCTTT.

This clonotype was seen a few times. The gene calls are TRBV6-4 and TRBJ2-3, with D perhaps TRBD1 (6 bases). Germline V gives CDR1 MRHNA, CDR2 SNTAGT. There are 14 residues in the CDR3. V lost 7 bases and J lost 4, with 15 bases in between. The CDR3 region has the DNA TGTGCCAGCACCCTACAGGCAGGGGCAGATACGCAGTATTTT. The encoded protein is CASTLQAGADTQYF.

The chain links TRBV2 to TRBJ2-7; D uncertain. The germline gives CDR1 SNHLY, CDR2 FYNNEI. The V end was cut by 7 bases, the J end by 9 bases, with 13 bases between. CDR3 length: 11 amino acids. CDR3 residues: CASIYHGGQYV. CDR3 nucleotides: TGTGCCAGCATCTACCACGGCGGGCAGTACGTC.

The chain recombines TRBV7-2 with TRBJ2-6; 7 bases match TRBD1. The V and J ends lost 5 bases and 9 bases, in that order; junction bases with no gene match: 10. Germline lookup yields CDR1 SGHTA and CDR2 FQGNSA. This CDR3 spans 15 amino acids. CDR3 loop: CASSLDRARVNVLTF. As DNA, the CDR3 is TGTGCCAGCAGCCTAGACAGGGCTCGGGTCAACGTCCTGACTTTC. The whole variable domain, remainder taken from reference TRBV7-2 and TRBJ2-6, is GAGVSQSPSNKVTEKGKDVELRCDPISGHTALYWYRQSLGQGLEFLIYFQGNSAPDKSGLPSDRFSAERTGGSVSTLTIQRTQQEDSAVYLCASSLDRARVNVLTFGAGSRLTVL.

This clonotype was found a few times. This chain connects TRBV7-2 to TRBJ2-3; TRBD1 aligns across 10 bases. V gave up 3 bases and J gave up 6 bases; unmatched junction bases: 6. Germline V gene lookup returns CDR1 SGHTA and CDR2 FQGNSA. The CDR3 has 15 amino acids. The CDR3 spells CASSFTGQGRDTQYF. CDR3 DNA sequence: TGTGCCAGCAGCTTCACGGGACAGGGGAGGGATACGCAGTATTTT.

This rearrangement joins TRBV10-2 to TRBJ2-5, with D perhaps matching TRBD1 or TRBD2 (5 bases each). The CDR3 is made up of 13 amino acids. In germline, CDR1 is WSHSY, CDR2 SAAADI. Trimming took 6 bases from V and 5 from J, leaving 13 bases between them. CDR3: CASSPGTGETQYF. The CDR3 DNA is TGCGCCAGCAGCCCCGGGACGGGGGAGACCCAGTACTTC.

The chain employs TRBV5-5 and TRBJ1-6; D unclear. Germline V lookup: CDR1 SGHKS, CDR2 YYEKEE (reference sequence). The CDR3 runs 12 residues. Trimming shortened V by 6 bases and J by 3 bases, and 4 bases separated the two germline ends. Here the CDR3 reads CASTNYNSPLHF. DNA of the CDR3: TGTGCCAGCACCAACTATAATTCACCCCTCCACTTT.

This chain uses TRBV5-8 with TRBJ2-7; a possible D gene is TRBD1 (5 bases). Germline assignment: CDR1 SGHTS and CDR2 YDEGEE. The CDR3 loop spans 14 amino acids. V dropped 0 bases and J dropped 10 bases, with 17 bases sitting between them. This CDR3 reads CASSLALGDSRQYV. In nucleotides, the CDR3 is TGTGCCAGCAGCTTGGCCCTAGGGGATTCCCGCCAGTACGTC.

The V and J genes are TRBV3-1 and TRBJ2-7; unclear D gene. The CDR3 extends over 14 amino acids. With 0 bases removed from V and 3 bases from J, the gap between germline ends came to 9 bases. The germline V gene encodes CDR1 LGHDT and CDR2 YNNKEL (reference sequence). CDR3 nucleotide sequence: TGTGCCAGCAGCCAAGACGCAGATTTCTACGAGCAGTACGTC. Translation gives CASSQDADFYEQYV.

This chain links TRBV5-4 with TRBJ2-3; 13 bases align to TRBD2. The V and J ends lost 4 bases and 5 bases, in that order; junction bases with no gene match: 7. The V gene's germline CDR1 is SGHNT and CDR2 YYREEE (reference sequence). CDR3 length equals 16 residues. In DNA form, the CDR3 reads TGTGCCAGCAGCCGTACTAGCGGGGGGGCGGGAGATACGCAGTATTTT. It is translated as CASSRTSGGAGDTQYF.

Ten or more counts support this clonotype. This chain joins TRBV28 and TRBJ1-2; D gene unclear. Germline CDR1 reads MDHEN; CDR2 reads SYDVKM. The CDR3 loop spans 11 amino acids. With 7 bases removed from V and 0 bases from J, the gap between germline ends came to 3 bases. CDR3 coding DNA: TGTGCCAGCACAGCTAACTATGGCTACACCTTC. As protein: CASTANYGYTF.

This clonotype was seen repeatedly, ten times or more. The chain couples TRBV12-3 or TRBV12-4 to TRBJ2-5; TRBD2 might be the D (7 bases). The length of the CDR3 is 15 residues. V lost 5 bases and J 5 bases, leaving 18 bases between the germline ends. CDR3 region: CASSPSGAGAETQYF. Written as DNA, the CDR3 is TGTGCCAGCAGTCCCTCCGGGGCGGGGGCTGAGACCCAGTACTTC.

A few counts support this clonotype. The chain employs TRBV11-2 and TRBJ2-1; D not certain. This CDR3 is 13 amino acids long. Germline CDR1 is SGHAT and CDR2 is FQNNGV. The germline V and J ends were trimmed by 5 bases and 5 bases, with 10 bases remaining between them. Here the CDR3 DNA reads TGTGCCAGCAGCCTTGACCGTAACAATGAGCAGTTCTTC. It yields the protein CASSLDRNNEQFF.

This clonotype has more than one count but fewer than ten. The genes are TRBV9 and TRBJ2-7; 9 bases align to TRBD1. Germline loops: CDR1 SGDLS, CDR2 YYNGEE. The CDR3 covers 16 residues. Unmatched junction bases numbered 8, after V lost 0 bases and J lost 4 bases. Here the CDR3 DNA reads TGTGCCAGCAGCGTAGGCGAGACAGGGGGATTGTACGAGCAGTACTTC. Its protein is CASSVGETGGLYEQYF.

In this sample, this clonotype turned up a few times. This chain connects TRBV20-1 to TRBJ1-6; the match to TRBD1 covers 10 bases. The germline V gene has CDR1 DFQATT and CDR2 SNEGSKA (reference sequence). The V segment lost 6 bases and the J segment 7 bases; nucleotides outside the gene matches: 3. This CDR3 has 13 amino acids. Here the CDR3 reads CSAPDRGNSPLHF. The CDR3 nucleotides are TGCAGTGCCCCGGACAGGGGGAATTCACCCCTCCACTTT.

This clonotype was detected a few times. The junction and the germline gene differ at one end; a read error may be behind it. The chain links TRBV6-5 to TRBJ1-2, with D perhaps matching TRBD1 (5 bases). Germline CDR1 is MNHEY and CDR2 is SVGAGI. CDR3 length: 16 residues. CDR3 sequence (DNA): TGTGCCAGCAGTTACTCTATGGGGGGACCTAATTATGGCTACACCTTC. It is translated as CASSYSMGGPNYGYTF.

This clonotype has at least ten counts. The rearrangement uses TRBV7-9 and TRBJ1-1; D gene ambiguous. This CDR3 is 13 amino acids long. CDR1 and CDR2 from the germline V gene are SEHNR and FQNEAQ (reference sequence). Deletions cut 2 bases from V and 0 bases from J, with 4 bases between. The CDR3 region has the DNA TGTGCCAGCAGCTTAACAATGAACACTGAAGCTTTCTTT. Translation gives CASSLTMNTEAFF.

The chain employs TRBV7-8 and TRBJ1-2; 7 bases match TRBD1. The CDR3 length is 16 residues. V gave up 1 base and J gave up 0 bases; unmatched junction bases: 5. Germline V gene lookup returns CDR1 SGHVS and CDR2 FQNEAQ. CDR3 sequence reads: CASSLEAGGTNYGYTF. The CDR3 bases are TGTGCCAGCAGCTTAGAGGCAGGGGGTACTAACTATGGCTACACCTTC.

This clonotype has only a few counts. The chain is built from TRBV19 and TRBJ1-5; D unclear. Trimming stripped 2 bases from V and 7 bases from J, with 12 bases between. Germline values: CDR1 LNHDA, CDR2 SQIVND (reference sequence). The CDR3 covers 14 residues. Here the CDR3 DNA reads TGTGCCAGTAGTATAACGGGAGGGCCGCAGCCCCAGCATTTT. The encoded protein is CASSITGGPQPQHF.

This chain uses TRBV11-2 with TRBJ2-2; D possibly corresponds to TRBD2 (5 bases). This CDR3 is 15 amino acids long. Looked up from germline, CDR1 is SGHAT and CDR2 is FQNNGV. V lost 0 bases and J lost 6, with 11 bases in between. CDR3 DNA: TGTGCCAGCAGCTTAGATGGCGGGCGCGCCGGGGAGCTGTTTTTT. Protein sequence: CASSLDGGRAGELFF.